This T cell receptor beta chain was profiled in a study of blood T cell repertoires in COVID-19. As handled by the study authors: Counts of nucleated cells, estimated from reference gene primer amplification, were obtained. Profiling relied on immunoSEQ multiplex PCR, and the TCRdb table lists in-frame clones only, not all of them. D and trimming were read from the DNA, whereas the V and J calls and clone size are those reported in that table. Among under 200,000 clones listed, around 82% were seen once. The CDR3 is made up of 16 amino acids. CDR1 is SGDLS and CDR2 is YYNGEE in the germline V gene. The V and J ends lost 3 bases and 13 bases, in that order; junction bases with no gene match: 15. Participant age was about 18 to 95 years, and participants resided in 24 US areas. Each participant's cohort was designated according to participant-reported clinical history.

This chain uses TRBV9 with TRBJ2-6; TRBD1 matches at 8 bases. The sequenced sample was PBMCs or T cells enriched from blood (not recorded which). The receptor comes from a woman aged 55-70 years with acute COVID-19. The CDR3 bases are TGTGCCAGCAGCGCTGCCCGGGACAGGAGAAGTTTGGTCCTGACTTTC. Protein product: CASSAARDRRSLVLTF.